A single sample is the source of the 17 T cell receptor beta chains below, sequenced in a study of T cell repertoires in cytomegalovirus infection (dated by TCRdb to about 2019). The sequencer listed for this sample is Illumina HiSeq 1500. TCRdb reprocessing: public reads trimmed at Q25 with fastp, clones called with MiXCR, in-frame beta chains kept. Identical CDR3 protein sequences are pooled into one entry, listed with their most common genes and DNA. The sample table shows more than 200,000 distinct CDR3 sequences, and approximately 9% are seen once. The ten largest make up approximately 15% of the sample. The specimen was PBMCs. These receptors all come from a human donor in good health (CMV status not recorded). Some clones in this sample may be carry-over from other donors' samples.

This clonotype was seen many times. The chain employs TRBV7-6 and TRBJ1-4; 10 bases map to TRBD1. Germline CDR1 reads SGHVS; CDR2 reads FNYEAQ. This CDR3 has 13 amino acids. The trim removed 5 bases at V and 14 bases at J, leaving 8 bases unmatched. The chain's CDR3 is CASSPTRTGGLFF. CDR3 bases: TGTGCCAGCAGCCCTACGAGGACAGGGGGGCTGTTTTTT.

The chain carries TRBV28 and TRBJ2-5; TRBD1 aligns across 12 bases. V was pared by 4 bases and J by 4 bases, with 10 bases of the junction left unmatched. The CDR3 loop spans 17 amino acids. Germline CDR1 is MDHEN and CDR2 is SYDVKM. In DNA form, the CDR3 reads TGTGCCAGCAGTTCCCCCGGGACAGGGGGCTTTGGAGAGACCCAGTACTTC. Its protein product is CASSSPGTGGFGETQYF.

This chain connects TRBV6-5 to TRBJ1-4, with D unresolved. Germline assignment: CDR1 MNHEY and CDR2 SVGAGI. Trimming cost V 2 bases and J 0 bases, with 7 bases left between them. The CDR3 has 15 residues. The CDR3 region has the DNA TGTGCCAGCAGTTACGGCCGTTCAACTAATGAAAAACTGTTTTTT. This codes for CASSYGRSTNEKLFF.

This clonotype was counted at least ten times. The rearrangement links TRBV7-8 to TRBJ1-3; D is unclear. The CDR3 has 17 amino acids. Germline CDR1 reads SGHVS; CDR2 reads FQNEAQ. Trimming cost V 0 bases and J 3 bases, with 15 bases left between them. The CDR3 spells CASSLATARDYGNTIYF. The CDR3 DNA is TGTGCCAGCAGCTTAGCGACGGCCAGAGACTATGGAAACACCATATATTTT.

This clonotype was seen only a few times. This rearrangement joins TRBV27 to TRBJ2-7; D not certain. Germline loops: CDR1 MNHEY, CDR2 SMNVEV (reference sequence). V dropped 2 bases and J dropped 0 bases, with 17 bases sitting between them. This CDR3 has 17 amino acids. CDR3 loop: CASSLPSKGPNSYEQYF. CDR3 in DNA: TGTGCCAGCAGTTTACCCTCCAAAGGACCCAACTCCTACGAGCAGTACTTC.

This clonotype was counted at least ten times. This chain uses TRBV7-2 with TRBJ2-5, with 8 bases identical to TRBD2. Germline values: CDR1 SGHTA, CDR2 FQGNSA. J was trimmed by 5 bases and V by 4 bases; bases with no gene match: 12. The length of the CDR3 is 16 residues. The CDR3 sequence: CASSSRGSGSRETQYF. The CDR3 coding sequence is TGTGCCAGCAGCTCTAGGGGGAGCGGGAGCAGGGAGACCCAGTACTTC.

The rearrangement joins TRBV5-6 to TRBJ2-5; the D gene is possibly TRBD1 (6 bases). Germline V CDR1 and CDR2: SGHDT, YYEEEE. The CDR3 has 15 amino acids. Deletions cut 4 bases from V and 2 bases from J, with 15 bases between. CDR3 region: CASSPWTAIQETQYF. DNA for the CDR3: TGTGCCAGCAGCCCCTGGACAGCAATACAAGAGACCCAGTACTTC.

At least ten counts were recorded for this clonotype. V usage is TRBV7-2 and J usage is TRBJ1-6; D gene unclear. Trimming removed 5 bases at V and 10 bases at J, with 12 bases between. CDR1 SGHTA and CDR2 FQGNSA come from the germline V gene. This CDR3 is built from 13 residues. This chain's CDR3 is CASSPSKGSPLHF. The CDR3 DNA reads as TGTGCCAGCAGCCCCTCGAAGGGCTCACCCCTCCACTTT.

This clonotype was seen a few times. The chain couples TRBV12-3 or TRBV12-4 to TRBJ1-5; D gene ambiguous. This CDR3 spans 14 amino acids. V lost 2 bases and J 3 bases, leaving 8 bases between the germline ends. The CDR3 reads CASSLKRDNQPQHF. CDR3 in DNA: TGTGCCAGCAGTTTAAAGCGGGACAATCAGCCCCAGCATTTT.

The sample holds many counts of this clonotype. The CDR3 sequence is CASRRGTGGSYEQYF. The CDR3 DNA reads as TGTGCCAGCAGGCGGGGGACAGGGGGCAGCTACGAGCAGTACTTC. The gene calls are TRBV12-3 or TRBV12-4 and TRBJ2-7; 12 bases fit TRBD1. V was pared by 6 bases and J by 3 bases, with 6 bases of the junction left unmatched. The CDR3 loop spans 15 amino acids.

This clonotype was counted at least ten times. This chain connects TRBV27 to TRBJ1-2; D possibly corresponds to TRBD1 (6 bases). The CDR3 covers 15 residues. V was pared by 3 bases and J by 1 base, with 12 bases between. Germline V gene lookup returns CDR1 MNHEY and CDR2 SMNVEV (reference sequence). CDR3 loop: CASSLEAGDNYGYTF. The DNA of the CDR3 is TGTGCCAGCAGTTTGGAGGCAGGGGATAACTATGGCTACACCTTC.

This chain links TRBV19 with TRBJ2-2; D possibly corresponds to TRBD2 (6 bases). Germline V gives CDR1 LNHDA, CDR2 SQIVND (reference sequence). Trimming cost V 7 bases and J 0 bases, with 15 bases left between them. CDR3 size: 16 residues. CDR3: CASKNQGLSNTGELFF. DNA for the CDR3: TGTGCCAGTAAAAATCAGGGACTTTCGAACACCGGGGAGCTGTTTTTT.

The J gene is TRBJ1-6, the V gene TRBV20-1; no clear D gene. Trimming cost V 5 bases and J 7 bases, with 18 bases left between them. This CDR3 spans 15 amino acids. The germline V gene encodes CDR1 DFQATT and CDR2 SNEGSKA (reference sequence). The CDR3 DNA reads TGCAGTGCTCCCCCGGACGGCCCTGGAAATTCACCCCTCCACTTT. Translated: CSAPPDGPGNSPLHF.

At least ten counts were recorded for this clonotype. The gene calls are TRBV27 and TRBJ1-6; D unclear. CDR1 and CDR2 from the germline V gene are MNHEY and SMNVEV (reference sequence). This CDR3 comprises 15 residues. Trimming removed 2 bases at V and 1 base at J, with 6 bases between. This CDR3 is CASSLRFSYNSPLHF. In DNA form, the CDR3 reads TGTGCCAGCAGTTTACGGTTTTCCTATAATTCACCCCTCCACTTT.

The sample holds a few counts of this clonotype. This chain connects TRBV9 to TRBJ1-1, with no clear D. Trimming pared 2 bases from V and 0 bases from J, leaving 8 bases between. CDR1 is SGDLS and CDR2 is YYNGEE in the germline V gene. The CDR3 has 14 residues. The DNA of the CDR3 is TGTGCCAGCAGCGTCCTCTCAGTGAACACTGAAGCTTTCTTT. Residues: CASSVLSVNTEAFF.

There are many counts of this clonotype. The V and J genes are TRBV6-2 or TRBV6-3 and TRBJ2-3; D call uncertain. V was shortened by 2 bases and J by 0 bases, with 9 bases between the two germline ends. Germline V gives CDR1 MNHEY, CDR2 SVGEGT. The CDR3 is 15 residues long. The CDR3 bases are TGTGCCAGCAGTTACAGGCTTCTCAGCACAGATACGCAGTATTTT. Translating gives CASSYRLLSTDTQYF.

This clonotype was observed many times. The chain has TRBV28 and TRBJ2-7; 7 positions agree with TRBD1. V dropped 3 bases and J dropped 2; count of bases not matched to a gene: 13. There are 17 residues in the CDR3. In germline, CDR1 is MDHEN, CDR2 SYDVKM. The CDR3 nucleotides read TGTGCCAGCAGTTTGCCACTCGGACAGGCGGCTACCTACGAGCAGTACTTC. This gives the protein CASSLPLGQAATYEQYF.